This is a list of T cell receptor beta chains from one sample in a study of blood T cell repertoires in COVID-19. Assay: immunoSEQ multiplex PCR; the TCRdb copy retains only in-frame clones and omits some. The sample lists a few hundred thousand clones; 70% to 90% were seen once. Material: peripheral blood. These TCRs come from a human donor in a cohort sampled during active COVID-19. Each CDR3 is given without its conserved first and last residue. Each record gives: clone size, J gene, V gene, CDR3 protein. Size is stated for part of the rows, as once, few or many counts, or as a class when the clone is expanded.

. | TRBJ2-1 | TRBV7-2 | ASILAGNSYNEQF
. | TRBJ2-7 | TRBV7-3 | ASSLSGGDRYEQY
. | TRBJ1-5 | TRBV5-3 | ARSGTNSNQPQH
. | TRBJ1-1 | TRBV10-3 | AIREGDRVGTEAF
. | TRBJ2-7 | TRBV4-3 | ASSQEGTGGYEQY
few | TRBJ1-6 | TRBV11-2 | ASSSGGYNSPLH
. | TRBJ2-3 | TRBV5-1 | ASSFLSGRASDTQY
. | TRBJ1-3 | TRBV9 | ASSAGTGSGNTIY
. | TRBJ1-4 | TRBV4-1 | ASSQGPNEKLF
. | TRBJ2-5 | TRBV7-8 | ASSLARTGFGETQY
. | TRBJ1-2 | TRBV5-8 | ASSLLGTGGRAYGYT
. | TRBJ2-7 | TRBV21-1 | ATASRKGGNYEQY
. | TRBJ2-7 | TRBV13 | ASSLGASVYEQY
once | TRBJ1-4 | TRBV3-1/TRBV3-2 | ASSQSVFDEKLF
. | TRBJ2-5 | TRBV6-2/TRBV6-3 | ASSSGTPYQETQY
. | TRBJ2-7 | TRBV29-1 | SVGGQGFEQY
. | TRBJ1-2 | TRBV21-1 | ASSKPGFESRNYGYT